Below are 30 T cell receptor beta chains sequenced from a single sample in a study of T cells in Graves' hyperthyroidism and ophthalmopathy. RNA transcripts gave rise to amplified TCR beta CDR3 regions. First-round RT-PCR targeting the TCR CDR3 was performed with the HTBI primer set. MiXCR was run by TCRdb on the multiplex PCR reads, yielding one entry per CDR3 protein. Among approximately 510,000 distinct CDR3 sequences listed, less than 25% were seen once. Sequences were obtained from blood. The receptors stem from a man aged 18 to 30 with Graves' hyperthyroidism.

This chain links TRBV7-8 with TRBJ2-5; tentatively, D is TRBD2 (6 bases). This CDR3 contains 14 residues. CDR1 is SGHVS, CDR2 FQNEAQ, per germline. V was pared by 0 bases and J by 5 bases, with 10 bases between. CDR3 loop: CASSLAWEEETQYF. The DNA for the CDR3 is TGTGCCAGCAGCTTAGCCTGGGAGGAGGAGACCCAGTACTTC.

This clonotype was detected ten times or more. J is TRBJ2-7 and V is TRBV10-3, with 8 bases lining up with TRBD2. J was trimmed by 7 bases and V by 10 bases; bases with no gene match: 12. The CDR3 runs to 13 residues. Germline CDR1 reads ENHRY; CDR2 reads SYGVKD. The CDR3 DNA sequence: TGTGCCACGCGGGGGGCCGAATATGGGGAGCAGTACTTC. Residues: CATRGAEYGEQYF.

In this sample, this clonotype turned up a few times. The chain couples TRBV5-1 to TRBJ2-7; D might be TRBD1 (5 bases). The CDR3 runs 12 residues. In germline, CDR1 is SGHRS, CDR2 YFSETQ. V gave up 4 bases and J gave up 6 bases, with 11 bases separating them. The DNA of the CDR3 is TGCGCCAGCAGCGACAACAGGATCGAGCAGTACTTC. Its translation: CASSDNRIEQYF.

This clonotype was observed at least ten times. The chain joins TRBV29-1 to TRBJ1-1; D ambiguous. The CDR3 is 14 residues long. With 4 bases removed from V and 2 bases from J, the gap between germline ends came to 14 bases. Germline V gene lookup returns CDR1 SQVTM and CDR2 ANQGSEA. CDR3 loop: CSVAISGSNTEAFF. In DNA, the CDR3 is TGCAGCGTTGCTATCTCCGGGAGCAACACTGAAGCTTTCTTT.

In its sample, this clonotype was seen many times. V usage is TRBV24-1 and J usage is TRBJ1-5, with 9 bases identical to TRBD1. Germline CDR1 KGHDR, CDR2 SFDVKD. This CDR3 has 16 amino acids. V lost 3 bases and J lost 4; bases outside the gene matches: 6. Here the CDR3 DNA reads TGTGCCACCAGTGATGGACAGGGGAATTGGAATCAGCCCCAGCATTTT. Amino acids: CATSDGQGNWNQPQHF.

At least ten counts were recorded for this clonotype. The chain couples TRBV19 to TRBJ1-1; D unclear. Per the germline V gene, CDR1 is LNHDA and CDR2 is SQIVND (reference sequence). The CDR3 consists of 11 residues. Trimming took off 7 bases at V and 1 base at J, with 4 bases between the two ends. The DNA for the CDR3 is TGTGCCAGTAATACGAACACTGAAGCTTTCTTT. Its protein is CASNTNTEAFF.

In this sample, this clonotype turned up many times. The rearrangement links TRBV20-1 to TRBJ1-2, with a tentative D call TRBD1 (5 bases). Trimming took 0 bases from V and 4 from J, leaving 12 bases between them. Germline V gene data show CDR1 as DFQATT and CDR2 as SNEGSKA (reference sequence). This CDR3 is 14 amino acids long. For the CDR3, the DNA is TGCAGTGCTAGAGATTCAGGGCTAGGCTATGGCTACACCTTC. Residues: CSARDSGLGYGYTF.

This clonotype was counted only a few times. In nucleotides, the CDR3 is TGTGCCACCAGCAGCAGGGCCTTAGGGGAGCAGTACTTC. Amino acids: CATSSRALGEQYF. This rearrangement joins TRBV15 to TRBJ2-7; TRBD1 is a possible D gene (5 bases). The CDR3 is 13 amino acids. In germline, CDR1 is LNHNV, CDR2 YYDKDF (reference sequence). Trimming removed 3 bases at V and 7 bases at J, with 13 bases between. Combining the CDR3 with reference TRBV15 and TRBJ2-7 gives the whole variable domain DAMVIQNPRYQVTQFGKPVTLSCSQTLNHNVMYWYQQKSSQAPKLLFHYYDKDFNNEADTPDNFQSRRPNTSFCFLDIRSPGLGDTAMYLCATSSRALGEQYFGPGTRLTVT.

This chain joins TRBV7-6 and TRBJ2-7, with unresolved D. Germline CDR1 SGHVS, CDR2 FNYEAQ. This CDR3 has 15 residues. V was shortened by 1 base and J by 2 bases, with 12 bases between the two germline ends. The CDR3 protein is CASSLEGFGPYEQYF. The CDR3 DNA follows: TGTGCCAGCAGCTTAGAAGGTTTCGGACCCTACGAGCAGTACTTC. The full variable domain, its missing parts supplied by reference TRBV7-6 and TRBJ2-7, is GAGVSQSPRYKVTKRGQDVALRCDPISGHVSLYWYRQALGQGPEFLTYFNYEAQQDKSGLPNDRFSAERPEGSISTLTIQRTEQRDSAMYRCASSLEGFGPYEQYFGPGTRLTVT.

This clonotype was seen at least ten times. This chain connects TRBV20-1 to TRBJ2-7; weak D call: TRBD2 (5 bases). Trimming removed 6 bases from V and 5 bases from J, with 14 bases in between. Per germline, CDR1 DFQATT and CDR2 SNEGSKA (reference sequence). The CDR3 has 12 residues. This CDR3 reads CSASEGTHEQYF. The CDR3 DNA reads TGCAGTGCCAGTGAGGGTACCCACGAGCAGTACTTC.

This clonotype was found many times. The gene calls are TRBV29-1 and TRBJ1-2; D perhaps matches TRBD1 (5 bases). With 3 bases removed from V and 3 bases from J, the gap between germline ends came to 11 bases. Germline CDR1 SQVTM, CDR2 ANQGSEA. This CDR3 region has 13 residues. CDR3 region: CSVEGGGHYGYTF. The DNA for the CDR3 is TGCAGCGTTGAGGGTGGGGGACACTATGGCTACACCTTC.

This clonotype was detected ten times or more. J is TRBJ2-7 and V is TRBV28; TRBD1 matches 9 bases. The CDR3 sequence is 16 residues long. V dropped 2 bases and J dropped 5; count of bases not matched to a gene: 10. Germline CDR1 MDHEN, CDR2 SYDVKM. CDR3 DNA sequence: TGTGCCAGCAGTTTACCGGGGACAGGGAGTCCCCACGAGCAGTACTTC. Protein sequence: CASSLPGTGSPHEQYF.

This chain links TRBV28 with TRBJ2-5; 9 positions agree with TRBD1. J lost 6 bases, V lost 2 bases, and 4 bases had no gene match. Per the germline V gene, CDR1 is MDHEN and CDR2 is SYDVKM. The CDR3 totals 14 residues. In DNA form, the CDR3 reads TGTGCCAGCAGTTTACGGAACAGGGGGCAGACCCAGTACTTC. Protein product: CASSLRNRGQTQYF.

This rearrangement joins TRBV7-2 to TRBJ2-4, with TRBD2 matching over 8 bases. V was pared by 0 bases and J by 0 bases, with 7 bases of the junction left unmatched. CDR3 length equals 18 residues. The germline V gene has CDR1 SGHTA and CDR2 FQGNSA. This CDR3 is CASSLAVAGILAKNIQYF. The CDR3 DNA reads TGTGCCAGCAGCTTAGCCGTAGCGGGGATTCTAGCCAAAAACATTCAGTACTTC.

Here the CDR3 DNA reads TGTGCCAGCAGGACAGGGGGGCTGAACACTGAAGCTTTCTTT. Translating gives CASRTGGLNTEAFF. V and J are TRBV28 and TRBJ1-1; 9 nucleotides align to TRBD1. Per the germline V gene, CDR1 is MDHEN and CDR2 is SYDVKM. This CDR3 region has 14 residues. V shed 6 bases, J shed 0 bases, and the junction held 2 bases outside the gene matches.

This CDR3 is CASRKGAGGPSLLYEQYF. The CDR3 nucleotides are TGCGCCAGCAGAAAGGGAGCGGGGGGCCCATCCCTTCTCTACGAGCAGTACTTC. The rearrangement uses TRBV5-1 and TRBJ2-7, with 9 bases aligning to TRBD2. This CDR3 comprises 18 residues. With 5 bases clipped from V and 3 bases from J, the junction kept 18 bases outside the gene matches. Germline CDR1 SGHRS, CDR2 YFSETQ.

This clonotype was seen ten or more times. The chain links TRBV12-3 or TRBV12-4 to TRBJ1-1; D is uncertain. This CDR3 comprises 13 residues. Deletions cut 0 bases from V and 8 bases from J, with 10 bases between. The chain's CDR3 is CASSLAGRKEAFF. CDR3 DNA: TGTGCCAGCAGTTTAGCGGGGAGAAAAGAAGCTTTCTTT.

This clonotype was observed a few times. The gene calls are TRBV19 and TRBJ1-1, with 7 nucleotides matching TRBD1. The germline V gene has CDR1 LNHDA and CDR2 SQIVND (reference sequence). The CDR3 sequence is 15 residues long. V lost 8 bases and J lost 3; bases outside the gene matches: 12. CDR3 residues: CASDHGPGGYTEAFF. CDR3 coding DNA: TGTGCCAGTGATCATGGGCCAGGGGGTTACACTGAAGCTTTCTTT.

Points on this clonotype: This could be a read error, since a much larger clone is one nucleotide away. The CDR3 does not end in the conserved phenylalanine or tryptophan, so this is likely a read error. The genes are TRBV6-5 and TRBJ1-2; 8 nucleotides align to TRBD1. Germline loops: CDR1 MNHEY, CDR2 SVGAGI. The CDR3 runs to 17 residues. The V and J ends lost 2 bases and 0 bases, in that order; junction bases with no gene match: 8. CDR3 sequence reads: CASSYPRGRFPNYGYTL. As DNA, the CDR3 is TGTGCCAGCAGTTACCCCAGGGGGCGATTTCCTAACTATGGCTACACCCTC.

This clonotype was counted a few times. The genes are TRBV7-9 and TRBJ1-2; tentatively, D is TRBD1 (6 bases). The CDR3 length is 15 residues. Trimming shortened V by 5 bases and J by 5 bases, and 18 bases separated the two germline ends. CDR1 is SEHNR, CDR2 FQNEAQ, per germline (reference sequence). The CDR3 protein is CASSPETGTKYGYTF. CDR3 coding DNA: TGTGCCAGCAGCCCTGAGACCGGGACAAAATATGGCTACACCTTC.

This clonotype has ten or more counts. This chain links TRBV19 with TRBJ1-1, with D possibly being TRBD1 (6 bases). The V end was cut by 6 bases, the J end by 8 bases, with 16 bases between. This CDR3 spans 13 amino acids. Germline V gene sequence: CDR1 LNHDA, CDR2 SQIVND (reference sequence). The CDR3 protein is CASRYGTSLEAFF. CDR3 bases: TGTGCCAGTAGATACGGGACATCGCTGGAAGCTTTCTTT.

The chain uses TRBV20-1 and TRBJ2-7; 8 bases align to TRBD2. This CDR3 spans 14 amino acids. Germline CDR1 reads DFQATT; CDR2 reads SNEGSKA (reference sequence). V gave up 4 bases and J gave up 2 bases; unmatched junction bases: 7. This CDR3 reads CSATPSGSTYEQYF. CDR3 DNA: TGCAGTGCTACACCTAGCGGGTCTACCTACGAGCAGTACTTC.

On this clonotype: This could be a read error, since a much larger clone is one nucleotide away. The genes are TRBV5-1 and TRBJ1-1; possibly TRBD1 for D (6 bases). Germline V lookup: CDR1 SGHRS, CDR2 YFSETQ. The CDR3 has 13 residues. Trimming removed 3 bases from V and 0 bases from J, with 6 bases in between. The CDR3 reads CASSWDMNTEAFF. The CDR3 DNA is TGCGCCAGCAGCTGGGACATGAACACTGAAGCTTTCTTT.

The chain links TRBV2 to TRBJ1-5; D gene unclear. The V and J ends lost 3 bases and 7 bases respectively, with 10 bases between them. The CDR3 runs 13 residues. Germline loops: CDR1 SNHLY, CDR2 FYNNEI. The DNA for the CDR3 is TGTGCCAGCAGTGACGGTGGTTGGCAGCCCCAGCATTTT. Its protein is CASSDGGWQPQHF.

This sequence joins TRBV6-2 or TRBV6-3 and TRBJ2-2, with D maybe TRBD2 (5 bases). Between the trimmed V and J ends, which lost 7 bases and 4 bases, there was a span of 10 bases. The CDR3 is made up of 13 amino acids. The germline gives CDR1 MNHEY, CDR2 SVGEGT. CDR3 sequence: CASMVAGTGELFF. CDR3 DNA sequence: TGTGCCAGCATGGTGGCGGGCACCGGGGAGCTGTTTTTT.

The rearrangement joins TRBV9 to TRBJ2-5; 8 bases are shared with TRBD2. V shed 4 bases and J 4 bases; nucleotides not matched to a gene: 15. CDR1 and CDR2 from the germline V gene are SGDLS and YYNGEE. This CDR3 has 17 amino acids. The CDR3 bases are TGTGCCAGCAGCCCTTCTGAGGAGCGGGGGAGTGGAGAGACCCAGTACTTC. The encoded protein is CASSPSEERGSGETQYF.

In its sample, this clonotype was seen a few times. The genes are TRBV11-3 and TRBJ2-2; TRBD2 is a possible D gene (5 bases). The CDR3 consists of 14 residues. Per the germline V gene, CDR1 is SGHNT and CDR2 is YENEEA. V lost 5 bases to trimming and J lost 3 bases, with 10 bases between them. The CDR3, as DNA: TGTGCCAGCAGCGGCAGCGGTTACACCGGGGAGCTGTTTTTT. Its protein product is CASSGSGYTGELFF.

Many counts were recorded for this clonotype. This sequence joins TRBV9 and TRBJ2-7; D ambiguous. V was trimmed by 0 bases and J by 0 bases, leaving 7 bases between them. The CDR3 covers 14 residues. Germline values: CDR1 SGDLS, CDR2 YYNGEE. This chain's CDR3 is CASSVEPDSYEQYF. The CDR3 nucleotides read TGTGCCAGCAGCGTAGAGCCGGACTCCTACGAGCAGTACTTC.

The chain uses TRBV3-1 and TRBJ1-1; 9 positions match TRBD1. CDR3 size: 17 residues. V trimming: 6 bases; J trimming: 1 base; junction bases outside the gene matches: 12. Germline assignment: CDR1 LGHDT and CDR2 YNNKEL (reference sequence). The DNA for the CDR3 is TGTGCCAGCAGACGAGGACAGGGGACCACACGGAACACTGAAGCTTTCTTT. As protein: CASRRGQGTTRNTEAFF.

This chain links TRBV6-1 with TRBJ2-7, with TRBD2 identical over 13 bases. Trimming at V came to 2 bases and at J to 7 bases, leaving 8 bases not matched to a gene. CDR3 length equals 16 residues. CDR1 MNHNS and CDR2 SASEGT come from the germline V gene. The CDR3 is CASSEILAGGPREQYF. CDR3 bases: TGTGCCAGCAGTGAAATACTAGCGGGAGGGCCGCGGGAGCAGTACTTC.